This T cell receptor beta chain came from a study of graft-versus-host responses after intestinal transplantation. Study-level information: Grafts were multivisceral, liver-intestinal, or isolated intestinal. Overall study findings and caveats: Circulating GvH clones peaking coincided with falling HvG clones soon after transplant.

As concerns this clone: Its antigen is unknown.

The table came from immunoSEQ multiplex PCR; TCRdb's copy has only in-frame clones and leaves some out. The sample holds some 90,000 clones; around nine tenths are singletons and the top ten take approximately 6%. The CDR3 extends over 16 amino acids. Germline V gene lookup returns CDR1 SGDLS and CDR2 YYNGEE. J gave up 5 bases and V 0 bases, and 8 bases lay outside the gene matches. The sequence was collected from a human donor who received an intestinal transplant. Specimen: unstimulated CD8+ T cells sorted from spleen or lymph node cells, collected before intestinal transplant. The genes are TRBV9 and TRBJ2-5, with 9 bases lining up with TRBD2. The CDR3 DNA is TGTGCCAGCAGCGTAGACCAAGCGGGGGGTCGGGAGACCCAGTACTTC. It specifies CASSVDQAGGRETQYF.